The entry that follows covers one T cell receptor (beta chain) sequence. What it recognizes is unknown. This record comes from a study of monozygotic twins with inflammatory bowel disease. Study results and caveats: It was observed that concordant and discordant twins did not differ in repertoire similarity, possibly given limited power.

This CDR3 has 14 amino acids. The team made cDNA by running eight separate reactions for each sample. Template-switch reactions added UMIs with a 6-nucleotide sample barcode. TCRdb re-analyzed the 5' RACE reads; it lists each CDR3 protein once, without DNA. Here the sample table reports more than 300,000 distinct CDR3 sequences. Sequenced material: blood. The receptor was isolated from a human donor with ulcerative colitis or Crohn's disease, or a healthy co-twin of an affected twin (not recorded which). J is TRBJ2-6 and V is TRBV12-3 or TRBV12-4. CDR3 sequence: CASSGNSGANVLTF.